Shown below are 21 T cell receptor beta chains from a single sample sequenced in a study of cytomegalovirus exposure and HLA in healthy donors. Sequencing was performed with immunoSEQ multiplex PCR; in TCRdb, only in-frame clones are kept and a portion is missing. The table has around 250,000 clones, roughly 89% seen once. The sequenced material came from PBMCs. These TCRs come from a woman aged 18-29 years in good health and CMV-seronegative.

The chain is built from TRBV6-4 and TRBJ1-6, with D perhaps matching TRBD1 (6 bases). V shed 2 bases and J shed 11 bases, with 13 bases lying between them. The germline V gene has CDR1 MRHNA and CDR2 SNTAGT. CDR3 length: 14 amino acids. The CDR3 nucleotides read TGTGCCAGCAGTGACGGGGGCAAGAGAACACCCCTCCACTTT. Translating it yields CASSDGGKRTPLHF.

This chain joins TRBV18 and TRBJ2-3, with D possibly matching TRBD2 (6 bases). The germline CDR1 and CDR2 sequences are KGHSH and LQKENI. CDR3 length: 21 amino acids. V lost 8 bases to trimming and J lost 1 base, with 34 bases between them. This CDR3 reads CASHANTRDFSGDIRTDTQYF. The CDR3 bases are TGTGCCAGCCATGCAAACACCAGGGATTTCTCGGGGGATATCCGCACAGATACGCAGTATTTT.

The V gene is TRBV2, the J gene TRBJ2-3; 7 bases are shared with TRBD1. Germline V gene lookup returns CDR1 SNHLY and CDR2 FYNNEI. V lost 2 bases, J lost 2 bases, and 4 bases stayed unmatched. The CDR3 covers 15 residues. The CDR3 here is CASSEQGVFTDTQYF. For the CDR3, the DNA is TGTGCCAGCAGTGAACAGGGGGTATTCACAGATACGCAGTATTTT. The full variable domain, in which reference TRBV2 and TRBJ2-3 provide the parts outside the CDR3, is EPEVTQTPSHQVTQMGQEVILRCVPISNHLYFYWYRQILGQKVEFLVSFYNNEISEKSEIFDDQFSVERPDGSNFTLKIRSTKLEDSAMYFCASSEQGVFTDTQYFGPGTRLTVL.

The gene calls are TRBV6-6 and TRBJ1-3, with TRBD1 matching 10 bases. V lost 11 bases to trimming and J lost 7 bases; unmatched junction nucleotides: 11. The CDR3 is 14 residues long. Germline V CDR1 and CDR2: MNHNY, SVGAGI (reference sequence). The CDR3 nucleotides are TGTGCCGGACAGGGGGGAAGGTCTGATAACACCATATATTTT. This codes for CAGQGGRSDNTIYF.

This chain uses TRBV5-8 with TRBJ1-2; tentatively, D is TRBD1 (6 bases). In germline, CDR1 is SGHTS, CDR2 YDEGEE. Trimming removed 1 base from V and 8 bases from J, with 15 bases in between. The CDR3 runs 14 residues. CDR3 DNA sequence: TGTGCCAGCAGCTTGCTGGGGGCCGCTCGGGGCTACACCTTC. Translated, it gives CASSLLGAARGYTF.

The chain couples TRBV11-2 to TRBJ2-3, with D hard to call. V was cut by 2 bases and J by 0 bases, with 9 bases left in between. The CDR3 has 15 residues. The germline V gene has CDR1 SGHAT and CDR2 FQNNGV. CDR3 DNA: TGTGCCAGCAGCTTATGGGCTTCCAGCACAGATACGCAGTATTTT. It translates to CASSLWASSTDTQYF.

The chain uses TRBV7-2 and TRBJ2-1; the match to TRBD2 covers 7 bases. CDR1 is SGHTA and CDR2 is FQGNSA in the germline V gene. The CDR3 spans 13 residues. The ends lost 2 bases at V and 9 bases at J; junction bases unmatched: 4. The CDR3: CASSLKSGGEQFF. As DNA, the CDR3 is TGTGCCAGCAGCTTAAAATCGGGGGGTGAGCAGTTCTTC.

V and J are TRBV2 and TRBJ1-1, with 7 bases that match TRBD1. The V gene's germline CDR1 is SNHLY and CDR2 FYNNEI. V was clipped by 7 bases and J by 3 bases; unmatched bases: 11. The CDR3 is 15 residues long. The CDR3 DNA follows: TGTGCCAGCAAGGGACAGATGAATGAGTACACTGAAGCTTTCTTT. This translates into CASKGQMNEYTEAFF.

The V call is TRBV5-8, the J call TRBJ2-3; 13 bases align to TRBD2. The junction had 12 bases not matched to a gene; V was cut back by 3 bases and J by 2 bases. CDR1 is SGHTS and CDR2 is YDEGEE in the germline V gene. The CDR3 sequence is 19 residues long. CDR3 amino acids: CASSSTGTSGDRLTDTQYF. The CDR3 bases are TGTGCCAGCAGCTCTACCGGGACTAGCGGGGATCGACTCACAGATACGCAGTATTTT.

V gene TRBV19 combines with J gene TRBJ2-7; D gene ambiguous. Trimming removed 3 bases from V and 2 bases from J, with 8 bases in between. This CDR3 contains 13 residues. The germline V gene has CDR1 LNHDA and CDR2 SQIVND (reference sequence). The CDR3 sequence: CASSITDAYEQYF. CDR3 sequence (DNA): TGTGCCAGTAGTATCACAGATGCCTACGAGCAGTACTTC.

The chain recombines TRBV7-9 with TRBJ2-3; 11 bases match TRBD2. The CDR3 contains 17 residues. Germline-derived CDR1 and CDR2 are SEHNR and FQNEAQ (reference sequence). V trimming: 1 base; J trimming: 2 bases; junction bases outside the gene matches: 5. The chain's CDR3 is CASSLGTSGGNTDTQYF. The CDR3 DNA is TGTGCCAGCAGCTTAGGAACTAGCGGGGGAAACACAGATACGCAGTATTTT.

This clone showed up just once. This chain joins TRBV5-1 and TRBJ2-7; D perhaps matches TRBD2 (6 bases). The CDR3 consists of 15 residues. Between the trimmed V and J ends, which lost 0 bases and 7 bases, there was a span of 17 bases. Germline V gives CDR1 SGHRS, CDR2 YFSETQ. In DNA form, the CDR3 reads TGCGCCAGCAGCTTGGGGGACCCGGACGGGGGAGAGCAGTACTTC. Translation: CASSLGDPDGGEQYF.

This clone was picked up one time. The chain carries TRBV14 and TRBJ2-7; the D gene is possibly TRBD2 (6 bases). The CDR3 spans 15 residues. Germline CDR1 and CDR2: SGHDN and FVKESK. The V end lost 5 bases, the J end lost 3 bases, and 17 bases lay between the germline ends. The CDR3 loop is CASSSQGGVNYEQYF. CDR3 bases: TGTGCCAGCAGCAGCCAGGGAGGAGTTAACTACGAGCAGTACTTC.

Concerning this clone: Other DNA sequences within the sample encode an identical CDR3. The chain uses TRBV9 and TRBJ1-1; no clear D gene. The ends were cut back, 0 bases at V and 3 bases at J, with 6 bases in the middle. This CDR3 contains 13 residues. Germline CDR1 and CDR2: SGDLS and YYNGEE. CDR3 loop: CASSVGGDTEAFF. In nucleotides, the CDR3 is TGTGCCAGCAGCGTAGGCGGGGACACTGAAGCTTTCTTT.

The chain recombines TRBV4-3 with TRBJ2-7; D is ambiguous. Trimming stripped 0 bases from V and 3 bases from J, with 12 bases between. Germline V lookup: CDR1 LGHNA, CDR2 YSLEER. CDR3 length: 15 residues. The CDR3 protein is CASSQDYGGYYEQYF. CDR3 sequence (DNA): TGCGCCAGCAGCCAAGATTACGGCGGTTACTACGAGCAGTACTTC.

The CDR3: CASSTDSTSTDTQYF. CDR3 bases: TGCGCCAGCAGCACCGACTCAACTAGCACAGATACGCAGTATTTT. The chain uses TRBV5-1 and TRBJ2-3; D gene unclear. Trimming stripped 4 bases from V and 0 bases from J, with 12 bases between. CDR1 and CDR2 from the germline V gene are SGHRS and YFSETQ. The CDR3 runs to 15 residues.

The rearrangement links TRBV19 to TRBJ1-2; D is unclear. V dropped 1 base and J dropped 2 bases, with 14 bases sitting between them. Germline CDR1 LNHDA, CDR2 SQIVND (reference sequence). There are 16 residues in the CDR3. The CDR3 DNA reads as TGTGCCAGTAGTATAGGTGGGCAGCCGGCAAACTATGGCTACACCTTC. Amino acid sequence: CASSIGGQPANYGYTF.

For this clone: This CDR3 is also generated by other DNA sequences in the sample. The CDR3 region has the DNA TGTGCCAGCAGCTTCCAGGGAGGCGGCGGCTACACCTTC. Translation: CASSFQGGGGYTF. J is TRBJ1-2 and V is TRBV28; tentative D call: TRBD1 (5 bases). V lost 6 bases and J 8 bases, leaving 16 bases between the germline ends. CDR1 is MDHEN and CDR2 is SYDVKM in the germline V gene. This CDR3 contains 13 residues.

The gene calls are TRBV12-5 and TRBJ2-2, with TRBD1 identical over 7 bases. Germline V CDR1 and CDR2: LGHNT, FRNRAP. The junction had 9 bases not matched to a gene; V was cut back by 6 bases and J by 2 bases. This CDR3 has 16 amino acids. The CDR3 DNA reads as TGTGCTAGTGGCGACCGGGACAGCCTTAACACCGGGGAGCTGTTTTTT. As protein: CASGDRDSLNTGELFF.

The J gene is TRBJ2-3, the V gene TRBV28, with D uncertain. Trimming removed 6 bases at V and 2 bases at J, with 15 bases between. The CDR3 consists of 15 residues. Germline values: CDR1 MDHEN, CDR2 SYDVKM. The DNA for the CDR3 is TGTGCCAGCAGAGTTTCCGACGAGGACACAGATACGCAGTATTTT. Translating gives CASRVSDEDTDTQYF.

The rearrangement uses TRBV28 and TRBJ2-7, with 15 positions matching TRBD2. The CDR3 totals 17 residues. CDR1 MDHEN and CDR2 SYDVKM come from the germline V gene. The junction had 9 bases not matched to a gene; V was cut back by 4 bases and J by 5 bases. The CDR3: CASSCRGTSGGRNEQYV. The CDR3, as DNA: TGTGCCAGCAGTTGTCGTGGGACTAGCGGGGGGCGCAACGAGCAGTACGTC.